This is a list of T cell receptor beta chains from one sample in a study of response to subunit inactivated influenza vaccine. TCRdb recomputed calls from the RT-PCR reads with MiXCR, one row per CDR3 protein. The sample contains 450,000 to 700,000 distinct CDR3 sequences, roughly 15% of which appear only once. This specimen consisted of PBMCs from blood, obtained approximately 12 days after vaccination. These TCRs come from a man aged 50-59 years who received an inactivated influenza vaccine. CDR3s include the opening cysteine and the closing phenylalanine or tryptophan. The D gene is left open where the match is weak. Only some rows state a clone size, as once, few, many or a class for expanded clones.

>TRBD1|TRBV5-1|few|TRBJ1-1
CASSRTGGLTNTEAFF
TGCGCCAGCAGCCGGACAGGGGGTTTAACCAACACTGAAGCTTTCTTT
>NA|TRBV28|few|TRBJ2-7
CASSPKGWVYEQYF
TGTGCCAGCAGTCCGAAGGGGTGGGTCTACGAGCAGTACTTC
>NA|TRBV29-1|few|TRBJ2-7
CSAYTDRASDEQYF
TGCAGCGCTTATACCGACAGGGCTAGCGACGAGCAGTACTTC
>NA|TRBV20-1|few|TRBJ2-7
CSASGVTYEQYF
TGCAGTGCTAGCGGAGTTACTTACGAGCAGTACTTC
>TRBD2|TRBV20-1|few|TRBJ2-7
CSARDFLAGDYEQYF
TGCAGTGCTAGAGATTTTCTAGCGGGGGACTACGAGCAGTACTTC
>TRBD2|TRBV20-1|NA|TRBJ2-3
CSPLAGGDTQYF
TGCAGTCCACTAGCGGGAGGAGATACGCAGTATTTT
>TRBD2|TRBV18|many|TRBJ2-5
CASSLTSGSETQYF
TGTGCCAGCTCATTGACTAGCGGGAGCGAGACCCAGTACTTC
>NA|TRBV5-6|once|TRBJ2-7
CASSLKLTDYEQYF
TGTGCCAGCAGCTTGAAGCTGACAGACTACGAGCAGTACTTC
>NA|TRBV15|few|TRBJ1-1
CATSMGWQDEAFF
TGTGCCACCAGCATGGGGTGGCAGGATGAAGCTTTCTTT
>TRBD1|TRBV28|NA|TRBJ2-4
CASSDRGNTNIQYF
TGTGCCAGCAGTGACAGGGGGAATACAAACATTCAGTACTTC
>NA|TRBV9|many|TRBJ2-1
CASSVEPSSYNEQFF
TGTGCCAGCAGCGTAGAGCCTAGCTCCTACAATGAGCAGTTCTTC
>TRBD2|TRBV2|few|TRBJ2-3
CASSATSGSGDTQYF
TGTGCCAGCAGTGCAACTAGCGGGAGCGGGGATACGCAGTATTTT
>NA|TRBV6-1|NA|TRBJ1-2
CASSEARAWYGYTF
TGTGCCAGCAGTGAAGCGAGGGCATGGTATGGCTACACCTTC
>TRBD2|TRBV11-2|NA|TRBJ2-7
CASSNMRLAGTYEQYF
TGTGCCAGCAGCAACATGAGACTAGCGGGGACCTACGAGCAGTACTTC
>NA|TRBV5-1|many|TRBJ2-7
CASRGNPYEQYF
TGCGCCAGCAGAGGAAATCCCTACGAGCAGTACTTC
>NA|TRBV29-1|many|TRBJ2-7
CSVGQAYEQYF
TGCAGCGTTGGACAGGCCTACGAGCAGTACTTC
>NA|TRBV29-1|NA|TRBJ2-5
CSVDTDQETQYF
TGCAGCGTTGACACAGACCAAGAGACCCAGTACTTC
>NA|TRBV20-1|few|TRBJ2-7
CSAHLGMNYEQYF
TGCAGTGCCCACCTTGGGATGAACTACGAGCAGTACTTC
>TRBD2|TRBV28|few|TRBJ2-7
CASSLTAGGIYEQYF
TGTGCCAGCAGTTTGACAGCGGGGGGTATTTACGAGCAGTACTTC